The source of this T cell receptor (beta chain) is a study of shared clonotypes between healthy human individuals. The repertoire was sequenced with immunoSEQ multiplex PCR; TCRdb's copy has only in-frame clones and lacks some. The sample includes 1,400,000 or so clones, 98% of them seen just once. Germline CDR1 and CDR2: KGHSH and LQKENI. This CDR3 region has 15 residues. The trim removed 3 bases at V and 5 bases at J, leaving 7 bases unmatched. The source of this sequence is a man between 25 and 39 years old in good health. What was sequenced was naive CD4+ T cells sorted from blood. The subset is: CD45RA+ positively selected. The rearrangement uses TRBV18 and TRBJ1-5, with 7 nucleotides matching TRBD1. CDR3 DNA: TGTGCCAGCTCACCGGGGACAGCGTTCCATCAGCCCCAGCATTTT. This gives the protein CASSPGTAFHQPQHF.